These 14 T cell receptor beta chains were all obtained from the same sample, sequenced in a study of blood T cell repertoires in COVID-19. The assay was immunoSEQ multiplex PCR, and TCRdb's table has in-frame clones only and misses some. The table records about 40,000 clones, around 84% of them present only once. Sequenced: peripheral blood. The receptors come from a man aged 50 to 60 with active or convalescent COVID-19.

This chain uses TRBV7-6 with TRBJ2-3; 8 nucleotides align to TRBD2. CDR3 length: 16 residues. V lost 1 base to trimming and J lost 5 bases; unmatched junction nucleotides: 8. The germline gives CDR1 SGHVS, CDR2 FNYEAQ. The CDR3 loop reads CASSLGGGGTKDTQYF. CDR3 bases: TGTGCCAGCAGCTTAGGTGGCGGGGGGACTAAAGATACGCAGTATTTT.

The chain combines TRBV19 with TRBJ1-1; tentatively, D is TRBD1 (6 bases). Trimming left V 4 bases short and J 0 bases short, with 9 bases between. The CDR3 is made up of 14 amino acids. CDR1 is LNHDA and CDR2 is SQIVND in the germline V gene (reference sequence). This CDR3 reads CASSTPGVNTEAFF. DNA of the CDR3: TGTGCCAGTAGTACGCCAGGGGTGAACACTGAAGCTTTCTTT.

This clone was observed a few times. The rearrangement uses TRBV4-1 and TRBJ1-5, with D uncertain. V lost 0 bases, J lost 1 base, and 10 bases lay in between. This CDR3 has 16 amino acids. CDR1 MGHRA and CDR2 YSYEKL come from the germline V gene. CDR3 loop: CASSQEVRLSNQPQHF. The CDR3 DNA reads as TGCGCCAGCAGCCAAGAAGTCAGGCTCAGCAATCAGCCCCAGCATTTT.

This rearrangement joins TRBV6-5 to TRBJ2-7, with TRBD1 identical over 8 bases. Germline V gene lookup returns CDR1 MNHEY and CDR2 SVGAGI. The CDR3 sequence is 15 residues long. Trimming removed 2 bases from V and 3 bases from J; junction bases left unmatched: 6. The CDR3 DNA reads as TGTGCCAGCAGTTACCACAGGACAGGGATCTACGAGCAGTACTTC. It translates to CASSYHRTGIYEQYF.

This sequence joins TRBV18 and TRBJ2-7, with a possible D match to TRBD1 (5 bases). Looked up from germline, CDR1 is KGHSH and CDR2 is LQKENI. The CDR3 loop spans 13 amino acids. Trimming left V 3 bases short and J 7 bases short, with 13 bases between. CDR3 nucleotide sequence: TGTGCCAGCTCACCTCTGGGGCTCGGAGAGCAGTACTTC. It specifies CASSPLGLGEQYF.

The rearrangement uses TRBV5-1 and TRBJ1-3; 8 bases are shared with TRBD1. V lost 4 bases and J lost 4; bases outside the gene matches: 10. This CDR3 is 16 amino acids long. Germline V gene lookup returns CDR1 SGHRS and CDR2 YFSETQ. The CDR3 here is CASSITGTGVGNTIYF. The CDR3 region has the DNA TGCGCCAGCAGCATCACCGGGACAGGAGTCGGAAACACCATATATTTT.

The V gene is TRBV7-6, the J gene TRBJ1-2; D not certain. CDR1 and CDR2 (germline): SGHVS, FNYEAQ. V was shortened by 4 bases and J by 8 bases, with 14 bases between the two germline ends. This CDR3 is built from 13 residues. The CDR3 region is CASSSIEGGGYTF. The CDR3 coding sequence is TGTGCCAGCAGCTCCATTGAAGGAGGCGGCTACACCTTC.

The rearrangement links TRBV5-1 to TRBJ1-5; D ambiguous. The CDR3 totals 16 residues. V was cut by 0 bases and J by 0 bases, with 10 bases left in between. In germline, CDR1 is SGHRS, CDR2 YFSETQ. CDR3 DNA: TGCGCCAGCAGCTTGGGCGGAAGCTATAGCAATCAGCCCCAGCATTTT. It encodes CASSLGGSYSNQPQHF.

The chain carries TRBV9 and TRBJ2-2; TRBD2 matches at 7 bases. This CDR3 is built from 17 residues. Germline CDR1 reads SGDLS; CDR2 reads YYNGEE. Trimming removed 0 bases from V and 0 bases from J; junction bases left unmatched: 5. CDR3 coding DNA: TGTGCCAGCAGCGTAGTGCTAGCGGATACGAACACCGGGGAGCTGTTTTTT. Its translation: CASSVVLADTNTGELFF. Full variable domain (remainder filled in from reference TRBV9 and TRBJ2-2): DSGVTQTPKHLITATGQRVTLRCSPRSGDLSVYWYQQSLDQGLQFLIQYYNGEERAKGNILERFSAQQFPDLHSELNLSSLELGDSALYFCASSVVLADTNTGELFFGEGSRLTVL.

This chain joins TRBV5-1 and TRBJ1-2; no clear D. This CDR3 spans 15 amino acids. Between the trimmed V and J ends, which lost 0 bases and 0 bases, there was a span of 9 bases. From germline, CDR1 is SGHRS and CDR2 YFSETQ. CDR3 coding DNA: TGCGCCAGCAGCTTGGAGTTGGGAGCTAACTATGGCTACACCTTC. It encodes CASSLELGANYGYTF. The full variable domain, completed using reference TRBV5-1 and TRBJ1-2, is KAGVTQTPRYLIKTRGQQVTLSCSPISGHRSVSWYQQTPGQGLQFLFEYFSETQRNKGNFPGRFSGRQFSNSRSEMNVSTLELGDSALYLCASSLELGANYGYTFGSGTRLTVV.

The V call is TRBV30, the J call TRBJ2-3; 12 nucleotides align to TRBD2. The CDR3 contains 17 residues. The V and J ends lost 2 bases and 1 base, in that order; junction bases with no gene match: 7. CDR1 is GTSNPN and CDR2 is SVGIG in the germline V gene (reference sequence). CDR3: CAWSHTRTSGGTDTQYF. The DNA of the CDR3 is TGTGCCTGGAGTCATACCAGGACTAGCGGGGGCACAGATACGCAGTATTTT.

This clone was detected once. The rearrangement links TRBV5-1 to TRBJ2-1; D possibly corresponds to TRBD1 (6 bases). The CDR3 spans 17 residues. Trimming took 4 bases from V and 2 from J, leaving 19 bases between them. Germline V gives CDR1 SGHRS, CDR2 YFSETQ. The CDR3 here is CASSQKAGDLPYNEQFF. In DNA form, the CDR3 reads TGCGCCAGCAGCCAAAAAGCAGGGGATCTGCCCTACAATGAGCAGTTCTTC.

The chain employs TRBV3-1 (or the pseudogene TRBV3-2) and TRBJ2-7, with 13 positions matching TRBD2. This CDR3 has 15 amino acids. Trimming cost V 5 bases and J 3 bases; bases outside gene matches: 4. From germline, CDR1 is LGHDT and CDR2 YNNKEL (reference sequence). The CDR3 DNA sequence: TGTGCCAGCAGCGGACTAGCGGGGGCCAACTACGAGCAGTACTTC. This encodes CASSGLAGANYEQYF.

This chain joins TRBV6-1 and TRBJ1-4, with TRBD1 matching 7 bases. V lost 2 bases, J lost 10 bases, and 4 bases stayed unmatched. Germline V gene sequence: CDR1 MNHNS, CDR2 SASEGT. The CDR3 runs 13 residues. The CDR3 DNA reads TGTGCCAGCAGTGAAACAGGGGAAGGAAAACTGTTTTTT. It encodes CASSETGEGKLFF.